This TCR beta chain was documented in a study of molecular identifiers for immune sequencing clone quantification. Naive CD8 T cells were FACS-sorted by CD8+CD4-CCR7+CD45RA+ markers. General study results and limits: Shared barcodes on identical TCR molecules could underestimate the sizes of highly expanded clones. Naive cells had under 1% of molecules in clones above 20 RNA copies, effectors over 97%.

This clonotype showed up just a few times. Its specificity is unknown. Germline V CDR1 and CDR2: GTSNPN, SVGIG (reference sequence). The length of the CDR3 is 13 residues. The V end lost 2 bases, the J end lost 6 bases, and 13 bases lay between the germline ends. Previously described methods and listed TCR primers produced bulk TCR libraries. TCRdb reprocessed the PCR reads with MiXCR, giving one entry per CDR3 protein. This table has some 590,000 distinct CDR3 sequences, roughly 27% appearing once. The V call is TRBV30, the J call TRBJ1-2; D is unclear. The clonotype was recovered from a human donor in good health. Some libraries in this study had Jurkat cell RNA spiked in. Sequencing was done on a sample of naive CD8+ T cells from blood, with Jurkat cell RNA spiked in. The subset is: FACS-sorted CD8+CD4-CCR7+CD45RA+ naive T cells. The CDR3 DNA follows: TGTGCCTGGAGTCCCACGGGGTACGATGGCTACACCTTC. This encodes CAWSPTGYDGYTF. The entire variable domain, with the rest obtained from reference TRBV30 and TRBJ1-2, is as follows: SQTIHQWPATLVQPVGSPLSLECTVEGTSNPNLYWYRQAAGRGLQLLFYSVGIGQISSEVPQNLSASRPQDRQFILSSKKLLLSDSGFYLCAWSPTGYDGYTFGSGTRLTVV.